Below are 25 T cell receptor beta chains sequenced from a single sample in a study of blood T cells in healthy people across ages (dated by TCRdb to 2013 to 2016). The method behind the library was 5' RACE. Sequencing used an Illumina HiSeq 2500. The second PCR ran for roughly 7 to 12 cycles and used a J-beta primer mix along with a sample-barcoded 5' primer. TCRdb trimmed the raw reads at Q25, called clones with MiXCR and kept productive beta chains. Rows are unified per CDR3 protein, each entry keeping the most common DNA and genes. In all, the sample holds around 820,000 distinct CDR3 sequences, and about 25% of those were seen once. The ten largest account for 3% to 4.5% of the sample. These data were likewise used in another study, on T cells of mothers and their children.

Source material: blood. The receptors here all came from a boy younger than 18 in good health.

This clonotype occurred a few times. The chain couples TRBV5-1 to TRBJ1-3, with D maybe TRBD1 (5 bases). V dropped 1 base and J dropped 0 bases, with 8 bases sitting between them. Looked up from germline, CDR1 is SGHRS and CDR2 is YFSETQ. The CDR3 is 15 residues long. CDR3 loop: CASSLSGTSGNTIYF. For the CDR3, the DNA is TGCGCCAGCAGCTTGTCTGGGACCTCTGGAAACACCATATATTTT. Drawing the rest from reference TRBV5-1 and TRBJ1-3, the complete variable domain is KAGVTQTPRYLIKTRGQQVTLSCSPISGHRSVSWYQQTPGQGLQFLFEYFSETQRNKGNFPGRFSGRQFSNSRSEMNVSTLELGDSALYLCASSLSGTSGNTIYFGEGSWLTVV.

Written as DNA, the CDR3 is TGTGCCATCAGTTTCAAGATCGGGATGGGCAACAATGAGCAGTTCTTC. This codes for CAISFKIGMGNNEQFF. The chain links TRBV10-3 to TRBJ2-5; perhaps TRBD2 as D (5 bases). The J call may be faulty, since TRBJ2-1 better matches the DNA end. CDR1 is ENHRY and CDR2 is SYGVKD in the germline V gene. There are 16 residues in the CDR3.

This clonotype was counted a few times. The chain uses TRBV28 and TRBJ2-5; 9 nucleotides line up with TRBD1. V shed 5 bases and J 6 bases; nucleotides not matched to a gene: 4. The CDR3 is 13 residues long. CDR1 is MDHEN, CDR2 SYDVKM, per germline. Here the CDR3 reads CASSEDRGKTQYF. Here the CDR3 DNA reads TGTGCCAGCAGTGAGGACAGGGGAAAGACCCAGTACTTC.

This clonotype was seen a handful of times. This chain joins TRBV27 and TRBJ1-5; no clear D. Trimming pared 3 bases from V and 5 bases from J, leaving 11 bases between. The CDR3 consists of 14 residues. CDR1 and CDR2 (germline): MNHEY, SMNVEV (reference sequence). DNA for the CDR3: TGTGCCAGCAGTTTTTCCGGGAGCCATCAGCCCCAGCATTTT. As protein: CASSFSGSHQPQHF.

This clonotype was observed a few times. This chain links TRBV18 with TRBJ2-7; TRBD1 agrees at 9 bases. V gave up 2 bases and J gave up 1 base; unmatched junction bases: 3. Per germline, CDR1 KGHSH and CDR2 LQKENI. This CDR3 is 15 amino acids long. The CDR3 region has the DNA TGTGCCAGCTCACCAGGACAGGGGAGATCCTACGAGCAGTACTTC. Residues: CASSPGQGRSYEQYF.

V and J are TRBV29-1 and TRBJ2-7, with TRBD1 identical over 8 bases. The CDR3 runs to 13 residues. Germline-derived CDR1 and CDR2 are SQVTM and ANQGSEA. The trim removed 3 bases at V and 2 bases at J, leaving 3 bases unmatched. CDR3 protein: CSVDTGGTYEQYF. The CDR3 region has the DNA TGCAGCGTTGATACAGGGGGGACCTACGAGCAGTACTTC.

The CDR3 sequence is CSARTGTSGPQTQYF. In nucleotides, the CDR3 is TGCAGTGCTAGAACTGGGACTAGCGGCCCTCAGACCCAGTACTTC. The chain carries TRBV20-1 and TRBJ2-5; 11 nucleotides agree with TRBD2. The J segment lost 6 bases and the V segment lost 2 bases, leaving 8 bases of the junction unmatched. CDR1 is DFQATT, CDR2 SNEGSKA, per germline (reference sequence). This CDR3 has 15 amino acids.

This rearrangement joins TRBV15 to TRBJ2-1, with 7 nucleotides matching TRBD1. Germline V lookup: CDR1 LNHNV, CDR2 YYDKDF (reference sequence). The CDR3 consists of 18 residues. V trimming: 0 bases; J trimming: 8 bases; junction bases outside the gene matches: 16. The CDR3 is CATSRDTPTGLSIDEQFF. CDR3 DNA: TGTGCCACCAGCAGAGATACCCCGACAGGGTTAAGTATAGATGAGCAGTTCTTC.

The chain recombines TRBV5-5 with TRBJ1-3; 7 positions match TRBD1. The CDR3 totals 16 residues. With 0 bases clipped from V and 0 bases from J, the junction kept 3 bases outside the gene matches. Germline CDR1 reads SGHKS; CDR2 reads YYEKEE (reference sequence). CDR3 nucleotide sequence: TGTGCCAGCAGCTTGGTGGGGACAGACTCTGGAAACACCATATATTTT. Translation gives CASSLVGTDSGNTIYF.

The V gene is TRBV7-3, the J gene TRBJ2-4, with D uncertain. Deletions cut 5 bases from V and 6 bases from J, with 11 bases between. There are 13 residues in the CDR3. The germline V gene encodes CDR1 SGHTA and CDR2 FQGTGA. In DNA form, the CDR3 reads TGTGCCAGCAGCCCGACATTTGGAAACATTCAGTACTTC. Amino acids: CASSPTFGNIQYF.

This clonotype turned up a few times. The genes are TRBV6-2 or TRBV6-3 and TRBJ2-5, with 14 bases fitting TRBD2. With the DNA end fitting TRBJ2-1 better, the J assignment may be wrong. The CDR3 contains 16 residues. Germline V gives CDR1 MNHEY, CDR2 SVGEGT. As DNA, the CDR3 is TGTGCCAGCGCAAAAACCGGGACTAGCGGGAGAAATGAGCAGTTCTTC. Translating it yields CASAKTGTSGRNEQFF.

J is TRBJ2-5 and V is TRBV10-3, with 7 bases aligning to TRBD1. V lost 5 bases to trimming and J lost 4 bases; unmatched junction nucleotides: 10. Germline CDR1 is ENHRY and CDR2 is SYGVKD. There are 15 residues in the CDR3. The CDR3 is CAISSTTGAGETQYF. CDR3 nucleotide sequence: TGTGCCATCAGTTCCACCACAGGGGCGGGAGAGACCCAGTACTTC.

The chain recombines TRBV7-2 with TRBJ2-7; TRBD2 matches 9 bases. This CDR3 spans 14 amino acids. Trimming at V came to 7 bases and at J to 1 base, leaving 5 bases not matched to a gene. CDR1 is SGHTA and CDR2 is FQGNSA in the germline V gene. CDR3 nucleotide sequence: TGTGCCAGCACAAGCGGGGGGCTATCCTACGAGCAGTACTTC. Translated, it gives CASTSGGLSYEQYF.

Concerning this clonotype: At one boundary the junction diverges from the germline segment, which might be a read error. CDR3 nucleotides: TGCGCCTGCAGCCTCAGGACTAGCGGGATGCTCGAGCAGTACTTC. Its translation: CACSLRTSGMLEQYF. The chain combines TRBV4-1 with TRBJ2-7; 12 bases match TRBD2. CDR3 length: 15 residues. Germline V lookup: CDR1 MGHRA, CDR2 YSYEKL.

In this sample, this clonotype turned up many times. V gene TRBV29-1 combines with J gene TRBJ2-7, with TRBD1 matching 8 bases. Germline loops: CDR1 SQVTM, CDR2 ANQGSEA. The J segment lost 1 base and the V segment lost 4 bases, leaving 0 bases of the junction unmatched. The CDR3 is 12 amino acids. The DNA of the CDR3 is TGCAGCGTTGGACAGGGGTCCTACGAGCAGTACTTC. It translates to CSVGQGSYEQYF.

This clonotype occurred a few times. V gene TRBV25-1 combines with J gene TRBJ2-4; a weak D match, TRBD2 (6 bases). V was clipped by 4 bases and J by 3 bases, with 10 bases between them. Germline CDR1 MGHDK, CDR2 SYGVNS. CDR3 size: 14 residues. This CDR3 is CASSGDFGKNIQYF. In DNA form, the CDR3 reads TGTGCCAGCAGTGGGGACTTCGGCAAAAACATTCAGTACTTC.

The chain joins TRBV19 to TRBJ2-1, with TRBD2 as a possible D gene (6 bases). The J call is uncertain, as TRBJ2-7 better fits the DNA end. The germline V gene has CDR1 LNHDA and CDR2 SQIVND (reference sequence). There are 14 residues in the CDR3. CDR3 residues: CASSIAGETYEQYF. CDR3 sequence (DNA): TGTGCCAGTAGTATAGCGGGAGAAACCTACGAGCAGTACTTC.

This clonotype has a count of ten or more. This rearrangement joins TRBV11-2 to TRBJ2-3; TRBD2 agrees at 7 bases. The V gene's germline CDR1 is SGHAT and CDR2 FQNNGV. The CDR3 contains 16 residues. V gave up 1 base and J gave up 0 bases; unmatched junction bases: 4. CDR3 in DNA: TGTGCCAGCAGCTTAGTCGTCGGGAGGAGCACAGATACGCAGTATTTT. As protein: CASSLVVGRSTDTQYF.

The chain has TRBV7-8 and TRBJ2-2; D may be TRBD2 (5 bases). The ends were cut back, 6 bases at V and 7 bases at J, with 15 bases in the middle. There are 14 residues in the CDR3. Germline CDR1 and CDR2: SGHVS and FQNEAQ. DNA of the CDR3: TGTGCCAGCAGATTCAAAAACGGGGTCGGGGAGCTGTTTTTT. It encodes CASRFKNGVGELFF.

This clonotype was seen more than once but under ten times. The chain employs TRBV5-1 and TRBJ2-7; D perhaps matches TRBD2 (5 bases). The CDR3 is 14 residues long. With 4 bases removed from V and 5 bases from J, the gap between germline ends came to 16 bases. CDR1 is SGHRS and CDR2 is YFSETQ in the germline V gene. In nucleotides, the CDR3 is TGCGCCAGCAGCCCGCGTCCGGAGGTCAACGAGCAGTACTTC. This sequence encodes CASSPRPEVNEQYF.

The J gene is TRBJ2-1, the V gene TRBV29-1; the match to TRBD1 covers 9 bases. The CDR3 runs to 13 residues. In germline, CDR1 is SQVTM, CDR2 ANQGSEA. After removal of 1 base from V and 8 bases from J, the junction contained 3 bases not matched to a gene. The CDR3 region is CSVEGDRDDEQFF. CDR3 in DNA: TGCAGCGTTGAAGGGGACAGGGATGATGAGCAGTTCTTC.

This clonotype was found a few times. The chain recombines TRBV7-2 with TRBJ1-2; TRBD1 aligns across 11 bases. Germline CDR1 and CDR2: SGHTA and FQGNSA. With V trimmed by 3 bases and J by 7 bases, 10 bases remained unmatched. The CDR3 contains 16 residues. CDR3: CASSFQGTGGRGGYTF. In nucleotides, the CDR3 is TGTGCCAGCAGCTTTCAGGGGACAGGGGGTCGGGGTGGCTACACCTTC.

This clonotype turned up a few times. CDR3 bases: TGCGCCTCTGGTGGTGAACGGGGCAGGGCGAATACGCAGTATTTT. Amino acid sequence: CASGGERGRANTQYF. V and J are TRBV5-1 and TRBJ2-3; D may correspond to TRBD1 or TRBD2 (5 bases each). V was shortened by 10 bases and J by 7 bases, with 25 bases between the two germline ends. Per the germline V gene, CDR1 is SGHRS and CDR2 is YFSETQ. The CDR3 length is 15 residues.

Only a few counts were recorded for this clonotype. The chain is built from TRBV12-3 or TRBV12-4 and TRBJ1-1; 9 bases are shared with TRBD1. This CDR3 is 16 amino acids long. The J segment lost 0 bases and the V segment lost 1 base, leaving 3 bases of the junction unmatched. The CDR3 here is CASSLDRGQVNTEAFF. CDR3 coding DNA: TGTGCCAGCAGTTTAGACAGGGGGCAAGTGAACACTGAAGCTTTCTTT.

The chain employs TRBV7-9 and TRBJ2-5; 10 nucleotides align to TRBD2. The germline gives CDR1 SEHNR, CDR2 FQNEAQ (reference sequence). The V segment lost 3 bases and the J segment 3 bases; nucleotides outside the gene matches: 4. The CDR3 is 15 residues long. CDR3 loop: CASSFSTSGEETQYF. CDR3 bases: TGTGCCAGCAGCTTTTCAACTAGCGGGGAAGAGACCCAGTACTTC.